Listed here are 27 T cell receptor beta chains from one sample, sequenced in a study of cytomegalovirus exposure and HLA in healthy donors. TCRdb keeps only in-frame clones here, not all; method: immunoSEQ multiplex PCR. The sample shows some 220,000 clones, 75% to 95% of them seen only once. Sequenced: PBMCs. The receptors were sampled from a woman aged 18-35 years in good health and CMV-seronegative.

The chain joins TRBV15 to TRBJ1-1, with 8 bases fitting TRBD1. The CDR3 runs 13 residues. Losses at the gene ends were 1 base for V and 8 bases for J; bases not matched to a gene: 3. The V gene's germline CDR1 is LNHNV and CDR2 YYDKDF (reference sequence). The CDR3 reads CATSRGRDREAFF. The CDR3 DNA reads as TGTGCCACCAGCAGAGGTCGGGACAGGGAAGCTTTCTTT.

This rearrangement joins TRBV6-6 to TRBJ2-7, with 8 positions matching TRBD1. The CDR3 spans 15 residues. Germline CDR1 reads MNHNY; CDR2 reads SVGAGI (reference sequence). The J segment lost 6 bases and the V segment lost 6 bases, leaving 13 bases of the junction unmatched. Here the CDR3 reads CASSHRRTGRGEQYF. Here the CDR3 DNA reads TGTGCCAGCAGCCACAGAAGGACAGGGCGGGGCGAGCAGTACTTC.

In its sample, this clone was seen once. This rearrangement joins TRBV4-1 to TRBJ2-2; a weak D match, TRBD2 (7 bases). The ends were cut back, 4 bases at V and 7 bases at J, with 16 bases in the middle. This CDR3 spans 15 amino acids. CDR1 is MGHRA and CDR2 is YSYEKL in the germline V gene. This chain's CDR3 is CASSRERGGYGELFF. For the CDR3, the DNA is TGCGCCAGCAGCCGCGAGAGGGGGGGGTACGGGGAGCTGTTTTTT.

This clone was counted a single time. The J gene is TRBJ2-1, the V gene TRBV28, with D perhaps TRBD2 (5 bases). The CDR3 contains 14 residues. The V gene's germline CDR1 is MDHEN and CDR2 SYDVKM. Deletions cut 2 bases from V and 4 bases from J, with 9 bases between. DNA of the CDR3: TGTGCCAGCAGTTTAGGAGCGGCGTACAATGAGCAGTTCTTC. As protein: CASSLGAAYNEQFF.

The V and J genes are TRBV23-1 and TRBJ2-7; 7 bases match TRBD2. TRBV23-1 is treated as an ORF (open reading frame) with a function not yet certain. The CDR3 is 16 amino acids. The V and J ends lost 5 bases and 4 bases, in that order; junction bases with no gene match: 14. CDR3 coding DNA: TGCGCCAGCAGTAGTTGTTCCGGGACTATTCGGTACGAGCAGTACTTC. Translated: CASSSCSGTIRYEQYF.

This sequence joins TRBV27 and TRBJ1-2; 8 bases are shared with TRBD1. Unmatched junction bases numbered 9, after V lost 5 bases and J lost 7 bases. The CDR3 length is 14 residues. Per germline, CDR1 MNHEY and CDR2 SMNVEV (reference sequence). CDR3 sequence reads: CASSPGQGEAGYTF. Here the CDR3 DNA reads TGTGCCAGCAGTCCCGGACAGGGAGAGGCTGGCTACACCTTC.

The rearrangement joins TRBV5-1 to TRBJ1-2; TRBD1 agrees at 9 bases. CDR1 SGHRS and CDR2 YFSETQ come from the germline V gene. The J segment lost 4 bases and the V segment lost 3 bases, leaving 7 bases of the junction unmatched. The CDR3 is 15 residues long. The CDR3 sequence is CASSSPGQGTYGYTF. The CDR3 DNA reads TGCGCCAGCAGCTCCCCAGGACAGGGGACCTATGGCTACACCTTC.

V usage is TRBV5-1 and J usage is TRBJ1-1; tentative D call: TRBD1 (6 bases). The CDR3 is 15 residues long. CDR1 and CDR2 from the germline V gene are SGHRS and YFSETQ. Trimming shortened V by 0 bases and J by 0 bases, and 9 bases separated the two germline ends. CDR3 loop: CASSLVGTLNTEAFF. The CDR3 DNA sequence: TGCGCCAGCAGCTTGGTGGGGACATTGAACACTGAAGCTTTCTTT.

The rearrangement joins TRBV21-1 to TRBJ2-7; TRBD2 reflects the table's D call only, with no check against the DNA. TRBV21-1 is described as a pseudogene. CDR3 length equals 17 residues. The CDR3, as DNA: TGTGCCAGCAGCAAAGGCCGGCGTGGAGGGGAGGCGTACGAGCAGTACTTC. The encoded protein is CASSKGRRGGEAYEQYF.

The chain carries TRBV10-1 and TRBJ1-1; 9 bases match TRBD1. CDR1 is WNHNN, CDR2 SYGVQD, per germline (reference sequence). The CDR3 is 14 residues long. Trimming at V came to 6 bases and at J to 5 bases, leaving 7 bases not matched to a gene. The DNA of the CDR3 is TGCGCCAGCAGCGGGACAGGGCGAACAACTGAAGCTTTCTTT. Translating it yields CASSGTGRTTEAFF.

V usage is TRBV25-1 and J usage is TRBJ2-3, with D possibly matching TRBD2 (5 bases). V dropped 1 base and J dropped 6 bases, with 14 bases sitting between them. Germline V gene lookup returns CDR1 MGHDK and CDR2 SYGVNS. CDR3 size: 15 residues. The CDR3 region is CASSESGGLADTQYF. CDR3 in DNA: TGTGCCAGCAGTGAATCGGGCGGGCTGGCGGATACGCAGTATTTT.

The rearrangement uses TRBV5-4 and TRBJ1-2; D unclear. This CDR3 contains 15 residues. Trimming cost V 6 bases and J 4 bases, with 19 bases left between them. Germline V gives CDR1 SGHNT, CDR2 YYREEE (reference sequence). The CDR3 spells CASTTAHGLFYGYTF. DNA of the CDR3: TGTGCCAGCACCACGGCACACGGACTCTTCTATGGCTACACCTTC.

This clone was counted once. The chain recombines TRBV5-4 with TRBJ2-1; the match to TRBD2 covers 7 bases. The CDR3 is made up of 14 amino acids. CDR1 SGHNT and CDR2 YYREEE come from the germline V gene (reference sequence). The trim removed 0 bases at V and 9 bases at J, leaving 6 bases unmatched. The CDR3 coding sequence is TGTGCCAGCAGCTTGGGAGGGAGGGCAGGTGAGCAGTTCTTC. This gives the protein CASSLGGRAGEQFF.

The V call is TRBV12-2, the J call TRBJ1-2; the table's TRBD1 call for D was not verified on the DNA. TRBV12-2 is deemed a pseudogene. CDR3 size: 16 residues. The CDR3 loop is CASRFYQGDPPDGYTF. The CDR3 DNA sequence: TGTGCAAGTCGCTTTTATCAGGGTGACCCTCCAGATGGCTACACCTTC.

The chain joins TRBV11-2 to TRBJ1-2; unclear D gene. The CDR3 has 16 residues. V was cut by 1 base and J by 6 bases, with 18 bases left in between. Germline V CDR1 and CDR2: SGHAT, FQNNGV. The CDR3 bases are TGTGCCAGCAGCTTAGTAGCCTTCGGCGGCCCTCATGGCTACACCTTC. Its translation is CASSLVAFGGPHGYTF.

The rearrangement links TRBV30 to TRBJ1-5, with TRBD1 as a possible D gene (5 bases). Germline values: CDR1 GTSNPN, CDR2 SVGIG (reference sequence). With 4 bases removed from V and 7 bases from J, the gap between germline ends came to 14 bases. This CDR3 is built from 13 residues. CDR3 region: CAWTQGPSQPQHF. In DNA, the CDR3 is TGTGCCTGGACGCAGGGTCCAAGCCAGCCCCAGCATTTT.

J is TRBJ1-3 and V is TRBV28, with TRBD1 matching over 10 bases. Germline trimming cut 2 bases from V and 2 bases from J; bases unmatched to any gene: 3. This CDR3 comprises 16 residues. CDR1 is MDHEN, CDR2 SYDVKM, per germline. CDR3 DNA sequence: TGTGCCAGCAGTTTAAGAGGGACAGGGGCTGGAAACACCATATATTTT. It translates to CASSLRGTGAGNTIYF. Full variable domain (remainder filled in from reference TRBV28 and TRBJ1-3): DVKVTQSSRYLVKRTGEKVFLECVQDMDHENMFWYRQDPGLGLRLIYFSYDVKMKEKGDIPEGYSVSREKKERFSLILESASTNQTSMYLCASSLRGTGAGNTIYFGEGSWLTVV.

The CDR3 nucleotides are TGTGCCAGCAGTTACTTTTTCGGGAGTTCCTACGAGCAGTACTTC. It translates to CASSYFFGSSYEQYF. The chain has TRBV6-6 and TRBJ2-7, with D possibly TRBD2 on 6 matching bases. Germline CDR1 is MNHNY and CDR2 is SVGAGI (reference sequence). The V end was cut by 1 base, the J end by 1 base, with 11 bases between. CDR3 length: 15 amino acids.

This chain links TRBV5-1 with TRBJ1-2, with TRBD1 matching over 9 bases. This CDR3 has 16 residues. With V trimmed by 2 bases and J by 4 bases, 9 bases remained unmatched. Germline V CDR1 and CDR2: SGHRS, YFSETQ. The CDR3 spells CASSFAGTGRGYGYTF. The CDR3 nucleotides are TGCGCCAGCAGCTTCGCCGGGACAGGGCGAGGCTATGGCTACACCTTC. Complete variable domain (other parts from reference TRBV5-1 and TRBJ1-2): KAGVTQTPRYLIKTRGQQVTLSCSPISGHRSVSWYQQTPGQGLQFLFEYFSETQRNKGNFPGRFSGRQFSNSRSEMNVSTLELGDSALYLCASSFAGTGRGYGYTFGSGTRLTVV.

This clone qualifies as medium-sized. This chain links TRBV30 with TRBJ2-2, with 7 bases fitting TRBD1. CDR3 size: 15 residues. Trimming at V came to 5 bases and at J to 3 bases, leaving 9 bases not matched to a gene. CDR1 and CDR2 from the germline V gene are GTSNPN and SVGIG (reference sequence). The CDR3 DNA is TGTGCCTGGGGTCCAGGAGACAGGGACACCGGGGAGCTGTTTTTT. Amino acid sequence: CAWGPGDRDTGELFF. Together with reference TRBV30 and TRBJ2-2, the CDR3 gives the full variable domain: SQTIHQWPATLVQPVGSPLSLECTVEGTSNPNLYWYRQAAGRGLQLLFYSVGIGQISSEVPQNLSASRPQDRQFILSSKKLLLSDSGFYLCAWGPGDRDTGELFFGEGSRLTVL.

The gene calls are TRBV28 and TRBJ1-1, with 7 bases identical to TRBD1. The J segment lost 0 bases and the V segment lost 5 bases, leaving 12 bases of the junction unmatched. Germline lookup yields CDR1 MDHEN and CDR2 SYDVKM. The CDR3 spans 17 residues. CDR3 region: CASSQILAGTVNTEAFF. CDR3 DNA sequence: TGTGCCAGCAGTCAGATTCTGGCCGGGACAGTGAACACTGAAGCTTTCTTT.

J is TRBJ2-7 and V is TRBV19; D is possibly TRBD2 (6 bases). V was shortened by 5 bases and J by 2 bases, with 16 bases between the two germline ends. The V gene's germline CDR1 is LNHDA and CDR2 SQIVND (reference sequence). The CDR3 totals 15 residues. The CDR3: CASSLGGPGTYEQYF. As DNA, the CDR3 is TGTGCCAGTAGTCTTGGAGGGCCGGGGACCTACGAGCAGTACTTC.

The V gene is TRBV2, the J gene TRBJ1-2; D perhaps matches TRBD1 (6 bases). Germline values: CDR1 SNHLY, CDR2 FYNNEI. CDR3 length: 17 amino acids. The V and J ends lost 3 bases and 0 bases respectively, with 17 bases between them. For the CDR3, the DNA is TGTGCCAGCAGTGATGGGACACACATTTTCGCTAACTATGGCTACACCTTC. Its protein product is CASSDGTHIFANYGYTF.

The chain couples TRBV7-9 to TRBJ2-1; TRBD2 agrees at 14 bases. Germline CDR1 is SEHNR and CDR2 is FQNEAQ (reference sequence). This CDR3 is 16 amino acids long. With 5 bases clipped from V and 9 bases from J, the junction kept 9 bases outside the gene matches. Written as DNA, the CDR3 is TGTGCCAGCAGCAAAGGGACTAGCGGGAGTAATGGTGAGCAGTTCTTC. Translation: CASSKGTSGSNGEQFF.

This clone has only one observation. The V gene is TRBV6-1, the J gene TRBJ2-7; TRBD2 might be the D (6 bases). The CDR3 is 14 residues long. Germline V CDR1 and CDR2: MNHNS, SASEGT. V lost 7 bases to trimming and J lost 1 base, with 14 bases between them. CDR3 DNA sequence: TGTGCCAGCACCTCCTCCGGGGGATCCTACGAGCAGTACTTC. Its translation: CASTSSGGSYEQYF.

The chain is built from TRBV5-4 and TRBJ2-2; 7 nucleotides align to TRBD1. The germline gives CDR1 SGHNT, CDR2 YYREEE (reference sequence). V shed 4 bases, J shed 6 bases, and the junction held 15 bases outside the gene matches. CDR3 size: 17 residues. The DNA of the CDR3 is TGTGCCAGCAGCCCCTCTCCTGACAGGGTTGATTCCGGGGAGCTGTTTTTT. Amino acid sequence: CASSPSPDRVDSGELFF. The full variable domain, its missing parts supplied by reference TRBV5-4 and TRBJ2-2, is ETGVTQSPTHLIKTRGQQVTLRCSSQSGHNTVSWYQQALGQGPQFIFQYYREEENGRGNFPPRFSGLQFPNYSSELNVNALELDDSALYLCASSPSPDRVDSGELFFGEGSRLTVL.

CDR3 coding DNA: TGCAGCGTTGGGGGTTGGGGGGAGCGGGAGTTGGACACCGGGGAGCTGTTTTTT. It encodes CSVGGWGERELDTGELFF. The chain is built from TRBV29-1 and TRBJ2-2; TRBD2 aligns across 8 bases. The CDR3 is 18 amino acids. Germline CDR1 and CDR2: SQVTM and ANQGSEA. J lost 3 bases, V lost 4 bases, and 16 bases had no gene match.